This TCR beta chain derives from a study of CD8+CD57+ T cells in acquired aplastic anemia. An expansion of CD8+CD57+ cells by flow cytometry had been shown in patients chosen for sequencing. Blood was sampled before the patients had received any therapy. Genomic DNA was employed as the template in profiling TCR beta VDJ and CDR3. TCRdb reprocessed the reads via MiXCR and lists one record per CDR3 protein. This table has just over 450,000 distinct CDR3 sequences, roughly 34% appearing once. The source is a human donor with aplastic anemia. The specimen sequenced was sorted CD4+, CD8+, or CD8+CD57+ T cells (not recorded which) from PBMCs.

The CDR3 sequence: CASSSLDRKGVEKLFF. The CDR3 DNA follows: TGTGCCAGCAGCTCTCTGGACAGGAAGGGAGTTGAAAAACTGTTTTTT. The chain is built from TRBV5-5 and TRBJ1-4; 7 positions agree with TRBD1. J gave up 7 bases and V 3 bases, and 12 bases lay outside the gene matches. Per germline, CDR1 SGHKS and CDR2 YYEKEE (reference sequence). The CDR3 extends over 16 amino acids.